This TCR beta chain was identified in a study of beta chain features in type 1 diabetes. Regarding the study as a whole: cDNA-based reads could over-represent cells with high TCR expression.

Of the isolated RNA, all was reverse transcribed, and so the sequenced material was expressed TCRB transcripts. The repertoire was sequenced with immunoSEQ multiplex PCR; TCRdb's copy has only in-frame clones and lacks some. The sample includes around 350,000 clones, over 10% of them seen just once. Details on this clone: Its antigen is undetermined.

The CDR3 length is 14 residues. Germline CDR1 reads SGHTA; CDR2 reads FQGTGA. J lost 0 bases, V lost 5 bases, and 3 bases had no gene match. The clonotype comes from a man between 18 and 29 years old in good health. The rearrangement links TRBV7-3 to TRBJ1-1; 7 bases fit TRBD1. Specimen: naive CD4+ T cells from blood. CDR3 region: CASSATGVNTEAFF. DNA of the CDR3: TGTGCCAGCAGCGCAACAGGGGTGAACACTGAAGCTTTCTTT.